This TCR beta chain stems from a study of T cells after yellow fever vaccination. Looking at the study overall: Preparation of the low-cell-number fractions used SMART-Seq v4 Ultra Low Input.

V was shortened by 0 bases and J by 8 bases, with 4 bases between the two germline ends. The V gene's germline CDR1 is MGHRA and CDR2 YSYEKL. The CDR3 consists of 11 residues. The TCR cDNA carried a universal primer site and UMIs from 5'RACE template switching. One entry per CDR3 protein, called by TCRdb with MiXCR from the 5' RACE reads. The sample lists about 340,000 distinct CDR3 sequences, 8.5% to 9% seen once, with about a sixth in the top ten. With respect to this clonotype: What it recognizes is unknown.

The study's findings and limits: Although the secondary response was weaker, it peaked faster, at day 5 versus 15. Post-booster repertoires again held most primary-vaccination clones (around 95% CD4, 85% to 90% CD8).

The chain joins TRBV4-1 to TRBJ1-2; D is unresolved. Material: PBMCs, obtained on the day of the first yellow fever vaccination. The origin of this receptor is a man younger than 30 who received the YFV17D yellow fever vaccine. CDR3 DNA sequence: TGCGCCAGCAGCCAAGATTTGGGCTACACCTTC. Amino acid sequence: CASSQDLGYTF.